A selection of T cell receptor beta chains follows, all from one sample in a study of blood T cell repertoires in COVID-19. Using immunoSEQ multiplex PCR, the repertoire was profiled, and TCRdb retains in-frame clones only, with some absent. In the table there are 250,000 to 300,000 clones, roughly 80% of which are singletons. The sequencing input was PBMCs or T cells enriched from blood (not recorded which). The receptors here all came from a man aged 25-40 years with acute COVID-19. The conserved cysteine and the conserved F or W are not part of the CDR3 here.

j_call v_call cdr3_aa
TRBJ1-3 TRBV6-5 ASSYGGQGSGNTIY
TRBJ1-5 TRBV28 ASSLSGLNQPQH
TRBJ1-1 TRBV20-1 SASQDMNTEAF
TRBJ2-1 TRBV5-1 ASSVNSGGNEQF
TRBJ2-1 TRBV6-2/TRBV6-3 ASSSPLAGVYNEQF
TRBJ2-3 TRBV3-1/TRBV3-2 ASSQERALAGATQY
TRBJ2-5 TRBV2 ASSDRGQGETQY
TRBJ1-1 TRBV28 ASSHTRTGTDTEAF
TRBJ2-3 TRBV19 ASSSLAGVPSTDTQY
TRBJ2-5 TRBV18 ASSPGEGGLETQY
TRBJ1-2 TRBV6-6 ASSPGQGGGYT
TRBJ2-2 TRBV7-3 ASSLTIEGTGELF
TRBJ2-1 TRBV10-3 AISEGRQDEQF
TRBJ1-1 TRBV3-1/TRBV3-2 ASSQFGGTDVF